The present T cell receptor (beta chain) was sequenced within a study of blood T cell repertoires in COVID-19 (dated by TCRdb to 2020 to 2021). In terms of the full investigation: Samples covering the acute and convalescent phases of COVID-19 were provided by collaborators in the United States, Italy and Spain. HLA class I and class II types, where available, came from metadata supplied by the sample provider rather than from assay-based typing. The material from the prospective study consisted of cDNA or gDNA derived from T cells, B-cell-depleted T cells, or PBMCs. The repertoires were made available in a free public database intended to serve as a resource for research on the immune response to SARS-CoV-2. Sample metadata almost always included a de-identified subject ID, COVID-19 status, age in years and sex. The samples were drawn from two sources: the first 160 participants of the ongoing ImmuneRACE study, and approximately 1,300 subjects contributed by 6 global collaborators. Subjects who had been exposed to COVID-19, were actively infected with it, or had recovered from it provided the deeply sampled blood TCRbeta repertoires that made up the dataset. The study at large found these results: The amount of clinical and demographic metadata varied by source and participant and was provided uncurated.

Looking up the germline V gene yields CDR1 SGDLS and CDR2 YYNGEE. V is pruned by 3 bases and J by 6 bases, leaving 14 bases of the junction without a gene match. Taken from cysteine to phenylalanine, the CDR3 has 17 residues. Of all the DNA, just the CDR3 is kept, 51 bases in frame from base 1. As regards this clone: Its antigen is still unknown. No quality values exist for individual bases; no much larger clone is one base distant.

The immunoSEQ Assay, a bias-controlled multiplex PCR, was used to amplify TCRbeta CDR3 regions from genomic DNA. Processing in the source paper ran as follows. The number of nucleated cells in each sample was estimated by amplification of reference gene primers within the assay. To quantify the absolute abundance of each unique TCRbeta CDR3 rearrangement, sequence reads were collapsed and filtered. For each sample, productive Simpson clonality was calculated by taking the square root of Simpson's diversity index across productive rearrangements. As stored in TCRdb, this immuneACCESS dataset retains in-frame rearrangements with V and J assigned. A fraction of the clones does not appear; measured against another copy, unresolved V genes explain less than half of the discrepancy, and the remainder lacks a known reason. V and J calls and clone size are copied from that table; D and trimming were computed from the DNA. The table for this sample lists tens of thousands of clones; around 90% of them were counted only once. The top ten clones comprise 13% of the sample.

Each collaborating institution followed its own protocols to collect whole blood in K2EDTA tubes. For TCRbeta analysis, collaborators shipped samples in one of three forms: frozen whole blood, isolated PBMCs, or DNA extracted from either of those sample types. The sequencing input was peripheral blood. The TCR originated in an elderly man with acute or convalescent COVID-19. The rearranged segments are TRBV9 and TRBJ2-2; the central 7 bases match TRBD2. The CDR3 reads CASSGRALGGTAGELFF. The nucleotide sequence is given as TGTGCCAGCAGCGGTAGAGCCCTGGGGGGGACGGCCGGGGAGCTGTTTTTT.